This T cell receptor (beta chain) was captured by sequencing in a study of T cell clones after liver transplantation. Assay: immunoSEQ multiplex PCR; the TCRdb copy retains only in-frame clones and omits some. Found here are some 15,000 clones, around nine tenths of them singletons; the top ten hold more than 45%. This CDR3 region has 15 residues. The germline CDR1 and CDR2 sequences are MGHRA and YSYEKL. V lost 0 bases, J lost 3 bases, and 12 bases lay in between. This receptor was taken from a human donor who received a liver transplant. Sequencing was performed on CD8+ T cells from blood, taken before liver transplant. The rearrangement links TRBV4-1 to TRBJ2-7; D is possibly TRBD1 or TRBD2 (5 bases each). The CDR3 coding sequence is TGCGCCAGCAGCCAAGATCGAGGGGATTACTACGAGCAGTACTTC. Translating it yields CASSQDRGDYYEQYF.